This T cell receptor (beta chain) comes out of a study of human T cells and chemical hapten exposure. Study outcomes and limitations: Large CDR3 similarity clusters arose significantly more often from expanded TCRs than from controls.

This clonotype showed up many times. The target antigen is unknown. The time point: patch test 3, about 24 weeks after DPC sensitization. Treatment noted: therapeutic diphenylcyclopropenone sensitization with weekly scalp DPC. Unique molecular identifiers were linked by the library to individual cDNA molecules. TCRdb reanalysed the RACE reads using MiXCR and keeps one entry per CDR3 protein. Altogether about 82,000 distinct CDR3 sequences are present, roughly 13% being singletons, with the ten largest covering around 5.7%. The V gene's germline CDR1 is KGHSH and CDR2 LQKENI. With 5 bases clipped from V and 8 bases from J, the junction kept 3 bases outside the gene matches. CDR3 size: 12 residues.

V usage is TRBV18 and J usage is TRBJ1-1, with TRBD1 matching 9 bases. The sequence derives from a woman between 50 and 59 years old with alopecia areata. Some clones in this sample may be carry-over from other donors' samples. The sample in question was whole blood, obtained in connection with sensitization to the hapten diphenylcyclopropenone (DPC). DNA of the CDR3: TGTGCCAGCTCAACGGGACAGGGAGAAGCTTTCTTT. This codes for CASSTGQGEAFF.